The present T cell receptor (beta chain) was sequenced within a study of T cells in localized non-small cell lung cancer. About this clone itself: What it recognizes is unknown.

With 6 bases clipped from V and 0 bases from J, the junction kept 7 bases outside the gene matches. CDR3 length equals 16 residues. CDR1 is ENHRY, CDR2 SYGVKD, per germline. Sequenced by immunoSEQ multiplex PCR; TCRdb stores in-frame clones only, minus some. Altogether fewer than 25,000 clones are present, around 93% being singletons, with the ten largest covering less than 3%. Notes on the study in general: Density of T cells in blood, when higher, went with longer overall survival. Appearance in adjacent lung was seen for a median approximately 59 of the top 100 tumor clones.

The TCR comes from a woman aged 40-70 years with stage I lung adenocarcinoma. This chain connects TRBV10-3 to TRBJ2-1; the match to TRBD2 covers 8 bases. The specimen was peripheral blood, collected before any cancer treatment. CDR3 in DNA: TGTGCCATCAGAGGGAGCGGGGGAGGCTCCTACAATGAGCAGTTCTTC. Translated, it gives CAIRGSGGGSYNEQFF.